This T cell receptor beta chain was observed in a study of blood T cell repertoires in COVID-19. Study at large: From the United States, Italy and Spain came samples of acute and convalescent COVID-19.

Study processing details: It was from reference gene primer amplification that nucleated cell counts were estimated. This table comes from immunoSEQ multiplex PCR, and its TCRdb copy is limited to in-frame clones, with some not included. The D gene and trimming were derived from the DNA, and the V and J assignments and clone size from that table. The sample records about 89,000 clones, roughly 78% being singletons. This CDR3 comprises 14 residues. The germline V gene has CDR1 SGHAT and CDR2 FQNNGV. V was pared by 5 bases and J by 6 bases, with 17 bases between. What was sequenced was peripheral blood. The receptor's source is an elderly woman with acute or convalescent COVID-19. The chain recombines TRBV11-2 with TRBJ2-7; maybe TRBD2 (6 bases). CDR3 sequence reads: CASSLQRSGVEQYF. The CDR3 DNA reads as TGTGCCAGCAGCCTTCAACGCTCGGGGGTCGAGCAGTACTTC.